The following is a T cell receptor beta chain sequence with its context. Its antigen remains undetermined. One base away there is no much larger clone; base qualities are not given. These data belong to a study of blood T cell repertoires in COVID-19 (dated by TCRdb to 2018 to 2020). Looking at the study overall: Collaborator samples came from the United States, Italy and Spain and covered acute and convalescent phases of COVID-19. The repertoires were released in a freely available public database meant as a resource for research on the immune response to SARS-CoV-2. Subjects who had been exposed to COVID-19, were actively infected with it, or had recovered from it provided the deeply sampled blood TCRbeta repertoires that made up the dataset. Where available, HLA class I and class II types were taken from metadata supplied by the sample provider and were not determined by assay-based typing. The sample metadata nearly always contained a de-identified subject ID, COVID-19 status, age in years and sex. The samples were drawn from the first 160 participants of the ongoing ImmuneRACE study and from over 950 subjects provided by 6 global collaborators. The prospective study material was composed of cDNA or gDNA derived from T cells, B-cell-depleted T cells, or PBMCs.

Taken from the germline V gene, the CDR1 and CDR2 loops are SGHTA and FQGNSA. V and J lose 1 base and 3 bases, and a span of 16 bases separates them. From the cysteine up to the phenylalanine, the CDR3 has a length of 16 residues. Kept here is only the CDR3 DNA, which spans 48 bases and is read in frame from base 1. General study outcomes and caveats: The quantity of clinical and demographic metadata differed by source and by participant and was supplied without curation.

Whole blood was collected in K2EDTA tubes by collaborating institutions according to the institutions' own protocols. Collaborator samples were shipped for TCRbeta analysis as frozen whole blood, isolated PBMCs, or DNA extracted from either sample type. TCRbeta CDR3 regions were amplified from genomic DNA using the immunoSEQ Assay, a bias-controlled multiplex PCR. As for how the authors treated the data: Nucleated cell counts per sample were estimated from amplification of reference gene primers within the assay. Sequence reads were collapsed and filtered to measure the absolute abundance of every unique TCRbeta CDR3 rearrangement. For each sample, productive Simpson clonality was calculated as the square root of Simpson's diversity index over productive rearrangements. Here the immuneACCESS table is served through TCRdb, limited to in-frame sequences with V and J called. Missing clones are a known gap in these copies; in checked studies unresolved V genes cover under half, and the rest lacks a known reason. The D gene and trimming were derived from the DNA, and the V and J assignments and clone size from that table. The sample table lists some 150,000 clones, approximately 86% of them with a count of one. Clones ranked in the top ten supply approximately 2.7% of the sample.

The sample was peripheral blood. Here the chain combines TRBV7-2 and TRBJ2-7; the D gene cannot be named for sure. The sequence came from a woman in her 40s with active or convalescent COVID-19. The CDR3 reads CASSLESTVAFYEQYF. In nucleotide form, the sequence is TGTGCCAGCAGCTTAGAATCGACCGTAGCCTTCTACGAGCAGTACTTC.